This T cell receptor (beta chain) stems from a study of T cells in Graves' hyperthyroidism and ophthalmopathy (dated by TCRdb to between 2018 and 2021). In the study overall: Peripheral blood samples were taken at initial diagnosis, before any treatment was given. The roughly 94 discovery patients were randomly divided into training and test sets at a 7:3 ratio. TCR Vbeta CDR3 sequencing of approximately 140 peripheral blood samples (43 ophthalmopathy, about 80 hyperthyroidism and some 17 progressor patients) is reported in the paper. TCR V-J signatures able to tell the groups apart were searched for in a discovery cohort of 90 to 100 patients, of whom about 40 had Graves' ophthalmopathy and 57 had stable Graves' hyperthyroidism. Once sampling was done, hyperthyroidism patients were given methimazole at a starting dose of 30 mg daily, whereas ophthalmopathy patients were given high-dose intravenous methylprednisolone. The study also compared thyroid tissue and blood T-cell repertoires from a handful of Graves' hyperthyroidism patients. An independent validation cohort of around 20 hyperthyroidism patients and roughly 16 patients who later progressed to ophthalmopathy tested prospective prediction of ophthalmopathy.

From the germline V gene, CDR1 is KGHDR and CDR2 is SFDVKD. From the cysteine through the phenylalanine, the CDR3 covers 16 amino acids. Of the read, only the CDR3 DNA is kept; its 48 bases are in frame from base 1. V was cut back by 5 bases and J by 6 bases, leaving a gap of 20 bases between them. Findings and caveats that apply to the study as a whole: In validation, the model predicted progression to ophthalmopathy a median of about 6.5 months before onset, with roughly 70% sensitivity and almost 75% specificity. A model built on a 13 V-J signature distinguished ophthalmopathy from stable hyperthyroidism, reaching roughly 88% sensitivity and around 82% specificity in cross-validation and 80%/75% in testing. Most expanded thyroid clonotypes (frequency above 0.001) were also detected in blood, a finding suggesting that blood repertoires may reflect thyroid immune responses. Sample size was not statistically predetermined, and investigators were not blinded to group allocation.

The TCR beta CDR3 regions were amplified from RNA transcripts. The first round of RT-PCR for the TCR CDR3 was performed with the HTBI primer set and the Qiagen OneStep RT-PCR kit. A second multiplex PCR round built the libraries, followed by size selection and purification. Paired-end sequencing of the libraries was performed with 100 bp reads on an Illumina HiSeq2000. The paper's processing steps were these. Raw data were processed with SOAPnuke, discarding reads with adapters, uncalled bases, mean Phred below 15, or no exact constant-primer or identifier match. COPE v1.2.5 was used to merge high-quality paired reads, and clonotypes were defined as unique nucleotide sequences. MiTCR v1.1 was used to align the clonotypes against IMGT TRBV, TRBD and TRBJ reference segments. The analysis was restricted to V-J combinations with a frequency above 0.0001, which together covered 98% to 99.2% of the repertoires. A TCS score was defined as the ratio of F50 (clonal expansion) to E x V (chaos), with BLOSUM62-based TCRdist applied between CDR3 peptides within each V-J. Welch's t-statistics and random forest reduced around 510 V-J features to about 13, which were used in a naive Bayes classifier (R e1071). The raw public reads went through TCRdb reprocessing: fastp at Q25, MiXCR clone calling, in-frame beta chains kept. Merged by CDR3 protein, the rows form single entries marked with the most common genes and DNA. These V and J calls originate from TCRdb's pipeline instead of the authors' own analysis. The sample contains approximately 610,000 distinct CDR3 sequences, 16% of them found a single time. The ten top clones hold about 18% of the sample.

A word on this clonotype: Its antigen is unknown. No base quality information exists; no much larger clone differs at one position.

Stable Graves' hyperthyroidism was defined as the absence of progression to ophthalmopathy over 18 months of follow-up. Hyperthyroidism patients were aged 18 to 65 years and newly diagnosed, with disease duration of less than 2 months. Exclusion was applied to patients with uncontrolled infections, other autoimmune diseases, pregnancy or lactation. Clinical symptoms, serum thyroxine and TRAb, thyroid ultrasound, and orbital computed tomography formed the basis for the diagnoses. Ficoll-Paque density gradient centrifugation was used to isolate PBMCs from 10 ml of fresh peripheral blood. Total RNA was extracted with Trizol reagent, and quality was checked on an Agilent 2100 Bioanalyzer.

The sequenced material came from blood. This clonotype originated in a woman younger than 30 with Graves' hyperthyroidism. Rearrangement joined TRBV24-1 to TRBJ2-3, with no reliable assignment of the D segment. The DNA sequence reads TGTGCCACCAGTGGTTCCGCCTGGGGTATGGCGGATACGCAGTATTTT. This translates into CATSGSAWGMADTQYF.